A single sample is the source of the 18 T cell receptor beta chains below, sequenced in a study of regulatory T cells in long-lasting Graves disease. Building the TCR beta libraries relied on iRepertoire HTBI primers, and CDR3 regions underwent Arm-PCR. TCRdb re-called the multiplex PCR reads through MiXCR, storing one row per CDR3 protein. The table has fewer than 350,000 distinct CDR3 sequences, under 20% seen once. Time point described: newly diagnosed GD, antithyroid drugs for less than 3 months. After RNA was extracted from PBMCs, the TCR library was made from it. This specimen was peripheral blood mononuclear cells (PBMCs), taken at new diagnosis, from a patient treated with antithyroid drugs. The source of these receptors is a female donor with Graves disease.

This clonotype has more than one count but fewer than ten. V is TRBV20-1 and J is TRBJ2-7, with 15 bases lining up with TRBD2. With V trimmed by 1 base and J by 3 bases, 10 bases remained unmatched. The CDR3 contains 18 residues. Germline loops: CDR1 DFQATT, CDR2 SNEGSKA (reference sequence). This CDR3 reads CSARGTGTSGRYLYEQYF. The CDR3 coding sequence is TGCAGTGCTAGAGGAACCGGGACTAGCGGGAGGTACCTCTACGAGCAGTACTTC.

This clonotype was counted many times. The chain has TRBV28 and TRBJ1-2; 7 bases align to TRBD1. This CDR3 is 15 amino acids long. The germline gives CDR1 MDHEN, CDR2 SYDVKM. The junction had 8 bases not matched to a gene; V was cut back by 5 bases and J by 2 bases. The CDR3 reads CASSQLQTGNYGYTF. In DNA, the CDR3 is TGTGCCAGCAGTCAACTCCAGACAGGGAACTATGGCTACACCTTC.

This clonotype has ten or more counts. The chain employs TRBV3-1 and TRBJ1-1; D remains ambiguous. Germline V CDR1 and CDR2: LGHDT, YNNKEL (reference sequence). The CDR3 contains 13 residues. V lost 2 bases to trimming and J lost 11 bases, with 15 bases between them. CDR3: CASSQLLGPEAFF. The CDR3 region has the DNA TGTGCCAGCAGCCAACTCTTAGGGCCGGAGGCTTTCTTT. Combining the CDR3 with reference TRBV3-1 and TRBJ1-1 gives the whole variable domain DTAVSQTPKYLVTQMGNDKSIKCEQNLGHDTMYWYKQDSKKFLKIMFSYNNKELIINETVPNRFSPKSPDKAHLNLHINSLELGDSAVYFCASSQLLGPEAFFGQGTRLTVV.

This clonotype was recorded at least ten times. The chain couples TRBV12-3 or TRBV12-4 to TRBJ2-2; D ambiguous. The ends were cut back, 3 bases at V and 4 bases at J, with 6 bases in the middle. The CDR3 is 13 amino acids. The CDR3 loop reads CASSFGRTGELFF. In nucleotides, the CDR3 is TGTGCCAGCAGTTTTGGCCGCACCGGGGAGCTGTTTTTT.

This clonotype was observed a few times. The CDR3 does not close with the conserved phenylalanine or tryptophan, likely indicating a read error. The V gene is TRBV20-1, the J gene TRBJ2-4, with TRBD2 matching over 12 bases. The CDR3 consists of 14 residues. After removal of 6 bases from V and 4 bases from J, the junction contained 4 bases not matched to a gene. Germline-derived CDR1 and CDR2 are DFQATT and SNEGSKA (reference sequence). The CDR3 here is CSAASGRGKNIQYL. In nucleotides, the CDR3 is TGCAGTGCGGCTAGCGGGAGGGGGAAAAACATTCAGTACCTC.

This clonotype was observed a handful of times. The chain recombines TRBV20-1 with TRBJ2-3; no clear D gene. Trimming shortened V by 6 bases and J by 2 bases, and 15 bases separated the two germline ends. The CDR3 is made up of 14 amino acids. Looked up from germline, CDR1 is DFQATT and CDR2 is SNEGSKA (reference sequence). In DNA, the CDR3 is TGCAGTGCCCGAATCCCCGGCCTCACAGATACGCAGTATTTT. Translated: CSARIPGLTDTQYF.

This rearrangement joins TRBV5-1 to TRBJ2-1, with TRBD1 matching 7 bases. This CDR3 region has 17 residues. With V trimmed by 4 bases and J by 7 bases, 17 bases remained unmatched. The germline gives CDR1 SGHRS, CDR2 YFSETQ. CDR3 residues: CASSARRQGSVGNEQFF. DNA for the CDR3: TGCGCCAGCAGCGCTCGAAGACAGGGCTCGGTCGGGAATGAGCAGTTCTTC.

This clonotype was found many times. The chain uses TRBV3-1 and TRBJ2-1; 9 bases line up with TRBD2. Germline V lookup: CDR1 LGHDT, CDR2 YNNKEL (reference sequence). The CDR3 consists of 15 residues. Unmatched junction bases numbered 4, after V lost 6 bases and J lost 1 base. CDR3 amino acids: CASSLAGRSYNEQFF. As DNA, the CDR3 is TGTGCCAGCAGTCTAGCGGGGCGGTCCTACAATGAGCAGTTCTTC.

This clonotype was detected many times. CDR3 coding DNA: TGTGCCAGCAGTTCCGCGGACACTGAAGCTTTCTTT. Translated: CASSSADTEAFF. The chain joins TRBV28 to TRBJ1-1; D not certain. Trimming shortened V by 4 bases and J by 3 bases, and 6 bases separated the two germline ends. Germline CDR1 and CDR2: MDHEN and SYDVKM. The CDR3 runs 12 residues. The complete variable domain, with remaining parts taken from reference TRBV28 and TRBJ1-1, reads DVKVTQSSRYLVKRTGEKVFLECVQDMDHENMFWYRQDPGLGLRLIYFSYDVKMKEKGDIPEGYSVSREKKERFSLILESASTNQTSMYLCASSSADTEAFFGQGTRLTVV.

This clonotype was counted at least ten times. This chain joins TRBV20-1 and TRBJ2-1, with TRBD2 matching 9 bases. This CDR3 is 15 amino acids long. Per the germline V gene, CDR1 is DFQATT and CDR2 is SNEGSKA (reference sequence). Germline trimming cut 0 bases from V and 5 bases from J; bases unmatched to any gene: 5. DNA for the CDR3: TGCAGTGCTAGAGATTGGGTAGCGGGAGACAATGAGCAGTTCTTC. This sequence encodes CSARDWVAGDNEQFF.

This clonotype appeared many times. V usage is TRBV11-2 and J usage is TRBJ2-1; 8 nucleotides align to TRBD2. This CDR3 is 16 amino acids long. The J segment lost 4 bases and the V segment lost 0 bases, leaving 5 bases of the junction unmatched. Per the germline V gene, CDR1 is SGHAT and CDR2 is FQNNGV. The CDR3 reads CASSLDPGGGYNEQFF. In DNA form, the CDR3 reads TGTGCCAGCAGCTTAGACCCGGGAGGGGGTTACAATGAGCAGTTCTTC. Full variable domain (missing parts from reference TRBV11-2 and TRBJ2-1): EAGVAQSPRYKIIEKRQSVAFWCNPISGHATLYWYQQILGQGPKLLIQFQNNGVVDDSQLPKDRFSAERLKGVDSTLKIQPAKLEDSAVYLCASSLDPGGGYNEQFFGPGTRLTVL.

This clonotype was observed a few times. The chain's CDR3 is CASSIGGSRGLYGYTF. The CDR3 bases are TGTGCCAGTAGTATCGGCGGATCCAGGGGACTCTATGGCTACACCTTC. The chain combines TRBV19 with TRBJ1-2; TRBD1 is a possible D gene (6 bases). This CDR3 has 16 residues. Between the trimmed V and J ends, which lost 3 bases and 4 bases, there was a span of 18 bases. In germline, CDR1 is LNHDA, CDR2 SQIVND (reference sequence).

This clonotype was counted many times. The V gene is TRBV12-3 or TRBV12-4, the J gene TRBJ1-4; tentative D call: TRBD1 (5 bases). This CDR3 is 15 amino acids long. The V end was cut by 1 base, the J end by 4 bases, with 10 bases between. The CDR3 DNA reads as TGTGCCAGCAGTTTAGGAGGGGCTAGTAATGAAAAACTGTTTTTT. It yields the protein CASSLGGASNEKLFF.

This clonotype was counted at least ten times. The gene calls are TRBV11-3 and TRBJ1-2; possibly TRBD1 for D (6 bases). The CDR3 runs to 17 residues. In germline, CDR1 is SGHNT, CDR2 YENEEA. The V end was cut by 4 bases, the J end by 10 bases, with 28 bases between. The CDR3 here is CASSSSGTGGSLWDYTF. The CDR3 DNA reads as TGTGCCAGCAGCTCCTCCGGGACGGGGGGCTCGTTGTGGGACTACACCTTC.

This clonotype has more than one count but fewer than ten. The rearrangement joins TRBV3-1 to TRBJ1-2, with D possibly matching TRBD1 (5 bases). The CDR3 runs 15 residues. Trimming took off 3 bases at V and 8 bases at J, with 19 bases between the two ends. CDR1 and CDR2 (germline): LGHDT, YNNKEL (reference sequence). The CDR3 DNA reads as TGTGCCAGCAGCCAGATAGGGGCAGGCTCTAAAGGCTACACCTTC. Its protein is CASSQIGAGSKGYTF. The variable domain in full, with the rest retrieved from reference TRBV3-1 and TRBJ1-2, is DTAVSQTPKYLVTQMGNDKSIKCEQNLGHDTMYWYKQDSKKFLKIMFSYNNKELIINETVPNRFSPKSPDKAHLNLHINSLELGDSAVYFCASSQIGAGSKGYTFGSGTRLTVV.

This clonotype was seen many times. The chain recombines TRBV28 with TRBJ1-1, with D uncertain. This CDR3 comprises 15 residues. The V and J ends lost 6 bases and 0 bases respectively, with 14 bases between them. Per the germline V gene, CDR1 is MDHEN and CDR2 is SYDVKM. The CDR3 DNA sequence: TGTGCCAGCAGCCTAAACTTGGAGGTGAACACTGAAGCTTTCTTT. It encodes CASSLNLEVNTEAFF.

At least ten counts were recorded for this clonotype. CDR3 amino acids: CASSPGTGGLTSGYSSYNEQFF. The CDR3 DNA sequence: TGTGCCAGCAGCCCCGGGACAGGGGGCCTGACTAGCGGCTACAGCTCCTACAATGAGCAGTTCTTC. The genes are TRBV5-6 and TRBJ2-1; 12 nucleotides line up with TRBD1. This CDR3 is built from 22 residues. V shed 4 bases, J shed 0 bases, and the junction held 20 bases outside the gene matches. The V gene's germline CDR1 is SGHDT and CDR2 YYEEEE.

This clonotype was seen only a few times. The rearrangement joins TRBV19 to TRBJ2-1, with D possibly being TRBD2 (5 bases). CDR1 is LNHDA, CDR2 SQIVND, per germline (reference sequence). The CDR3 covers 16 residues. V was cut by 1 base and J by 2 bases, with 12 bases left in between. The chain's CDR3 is CASSIGAGRAYNEQFF. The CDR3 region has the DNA TGTGCCAGTAGTATAGGCGCGGGTCGGGCCTACAATGAGCAGTTCTTC.